What follows describes a single T cell receptor (beta chain). What it recognizes is unknown. The conserved final phenylalanine or tryptophan is absent from the CDR3, which likely points to a read error. No DNA is shown, since the ends of the CDR3 on it are uncertain; the CDR3 is the one TCRdb lists. Three rounds of nested PCR, following a modified ARM-PCR protocol, produced the TCRbeta library. MiXCR, run by TCRdb on the multiplex PCR reads, gives a single entry per CDR3 protein. The data contain 35,000 to 55,000 distinct CDR3 sequences, roughly 60% of them singletons. This sample was included in a study of tumor and adjacent non-tumor tissue in lung cancer. Study-wide background: Patients were aged 31 to 76, roughly nine men and about five women, stage I to III.

The template was RNA from unsorted bulk tissue. More than 3 cm separated this lung sample from the edge of the tumor. Chemotherapy-naive patients with new lung cancer underwent thoracic surgery in China, August–late 2014. Study-level results: Tumor tissue had significantly higher TCR diversity than normal lung. Patients with more diverse tumor TCRs had worse survival.

CDR1 and CDR2 from the germline V gene are SGHAT and FQNNGV. The CDR3 totals 15 residues, both ends included. V usage is TRBV11-2 and J usage is TRBJ2-2; the D call TRBD1 from the table was never checked on the DNA. Material: distant non-tumor lung tissue. This TCR came from a man aged 45-65 years with non-small cell lung cancer. The CDR3 protein is CASSSLRGPPGELSS.